A selection of T cell receptor beta chains follows, all from one sample in a study of cytomegalovirus exposure and HLA in healthy donors. Assay used: immunoSEQ multiplex PCR; TCRdb lists only in-frame clones, some missing. This sample's clone table lists about 53,000 clones. The source material was PBMCs. These TCRs come from a woman aged 18-29 years in good health and CMV-seronegative. The CDR3 runs from the conserved cysteine through the conserved F or W. Each record gives: J gene, D gene, V gene, CDR3 protein, CDR3 DNA. The D gene is left open where the match is weak.

TRBJ1-2 | - | TRBV11-2 | CASSWGGDGYTF | TGTGCCAGCAGCTGGGGAGGTGATGGCTACACCTTC
TRBJ2-7 | - | TRBV2 | CASRPRDSYEQYF | TGTGCCAGCAGGCCGCGGGACTCCTACGAGCAGTACTTC
TRBJ1-6 | TRBD1 | TRBV2 | CASRADRASYNSPLHF | TGTGCCAGCAGAGCCGACAGGGCCTCCTATAATTCACCCCTCCACTTT
TRBJ2-3 | TRBD2 | TRBV5-1 | CASFLLAGQPDTQYF | TGCGCCAGTTTTCTACTAGCGGGACAGCCAGATACGCAGTATTTT
TRBJ1-2 | TRBD1 | TRBV5-1 | CASSLVAGGDGYTF | TGCGCCAGCAGCTTGGTGGCAGGGGGTGATGGCTACACCTTC
TRBJ2-7 | TRBD2 | TRBV5-1 | CASSLVASGSYEQYF | TGCGCCAGCAGCTTGGTTGCTAGCGGCTCCTACGAGCAGTACTTC
TRBJ1-5 | - | TRBV27 | CASSFGGDGQPQHF | TGTGCCAGCAGTTTCGGAGGGGACGGACAGCCCCAGCATTTT
TRBJ2-7 | TRBD1 | TRBV10-3 | CAIQDRGGYEQYF | TGTGCCATCCAGGACAGGGGAGGATACGAGCAGTACTTC
TRBJ1-6 | - | TRBV10-3 | CAISVKGGASPLHF | TGTGCCATCAGTGTTAAAGGGGGGGCCTCACCCCTCCACTTT
TRBJ1-5 | - | TRBV2 | CASKAAGPSAQHF | TGTGCCAGCAAGGCGGCAGGGCCCTCCGCCCAGCATTTT
TRBJ2-5 | - | TRBV5-1 | CASSSGLAAETQYF | TGCGCCAGCAGCTCGGGACTCGCGGCGGAGACCCAGTACTTC
TRBJ2-5 | TRBD2 | TRBV5-1 | CASSQGLARDETQYF | TGCGCCAGCAGCCAGGGACTAGCGAGGGACGAGACCCAGTACTTC
TRBJ2-7 | - | TRBV4-1 | CASSDQVASSYEQYF | TGCGCCAGCAGCGATCAAGTAGCGAGCTCCTACGAGCAGTACTTC
TRBJ1-5 | - | TRBV4-1 | CASSQVQANQPQHF | TGCGCCAGCAGCCAAGTACAGGCTAATCAGCCCCAGCATTTT
TRBJ1-1 | - | TRBV6-1 | CASGRLMNTKAFF | TGTGCCAGCGGTCGCCTTATGAACACTAAAGCTTTCTTT
TRBJ2-2 | - | TRBV5-1 | CASSNPGNTGELFF | TGCGCCAGCAGTAATCCAGGGAACACCGGGGAGCTGTTTTTT
TRBJ2-6 | - | TRBV5-6 | CASSSGLSSLSGANVLTF | TGTGCCAGCAGCTCCGGACTCTCTTCCCTCTCTGGGGCCAACGTCCTGACTTTC
TRBJ1-1 | - | TRBV6-5 | CASSYSEGFTEAFF | TGTGCCAGCAGTTACTCAGAGGGTTTCACTGAAGCTTTCTTT
TRBJ1-5 | TRBD1 | TRBV19 | CASSSRQGGNQPQHF | TGTGCCAGTAGTTCCCGACAGGGTGGCAATCAGCCCCAGCATTTT
TRBJ2-7 | TRBD1 | TRBV9 | CASSVGQGEYEQYF | TGTGCCAGCAGCGTAGGGCAGGGGGAATACGAGCAGTACTTC
TRBJ1-1 | - | TRBV5-6 | CASSFGTPAEAFF | TGTGCCAGCAGCTTCGGGACACCCGCTGAAGCTTTCTTT
TRBJ2-7 | TRBD1 | TRBV5-1 | CASSFGTGPYEQYF | TGCGCCAGCAGCTTTGGGACAGGCCCCTACGAGCAGTACTTC
TRBJ1-3 | TRBD1 | TRBV5-5 | CASSLGQGITGNTIYF | TGTGCCAGCAGCTTGGGACAGGGTATCACTGGAAACACCATATATTTT
TRBJ2-7 | - | TRBV9 | CASTVGVGTAYEQYF | TGTGCCAGCACCGTTGGGGTGGGGACTGCCTACGAGCAGTACTTC
TRBJ1-3 | - | TRBV11-3 | CASSPPGGHSGNTIYF | TGTGCCAGCAGCCCACCGGGAGGTCACTCTGGAAACACCATATATTTT
TRBJ2-3 | - | TRBV13 | CASGGQRETDTQYF | TGTGCCAGCGGGGGACAAAGAGAAACAGATACGCAGTATTTT
TRBJ2-1 | TRBD2 | TRBV5-1 | CASRVGAGAYEQFF | TGCGCCAGCAGGGTGGGAGCGGGGGCATATGAGCAGTTCTTC
TRBJ2-1 | TRBD2 | TRBV19 | CASSIVHAGGPSREQFF | TGTGCCAGTAGTATAGTTCATGCGGGAGGGCCTTCTAGGGAGCAGTTCTTC
TRBJ2-7 | TRBD1 | TRBV11-2 | CASSPDRIRGYEQYF | TGTGCCAGCAGCCCGGACAGGATCCGGGGCTACGAGCAGTACTTC
TRBJ2-7 | - | TRBV15 | CATSRGGAVSYEQYF | TGTGCCACCAGCAGAGGCGGGGCTGTCTCCTACGAGCAGTACTTC
TRBJ1-6 | - | TRBV7-2 | CASSLAGQYNSPLHF | TGTGCCAGCAGCTTAGCGGGCCAGTATAATTCACCCCTCCACTTT
TRBJ1-1 | TRBD1 | TRBV18 | CASSPEGQGTTAFF | TGTGCCAGCTCACCCGAGGGACAGGGGACGACGGCTTTCTTT
TRBJ2-5 | TRBD2 | TRBV5-1 | CASSLLPGLAATQETQYF | TGCGCCAGCAGCTTACTCCCGGGACTAGCAGCTACGCAAGAGACCCAGTACTTC
TRBJ1-1 | - | TRBV7-9 | CASSLRGSTGTEAFF | TGTGCCAGCAGCTTACGGGGGTCTACCGGCACTGAAGCTTTCTTT
TRBJ2-2 | - | TRBV6-5 | CASTEGHTGELFF | TGTGCCAGCACGGAGGGGCACACCGGGGAGCTGTTTTTT
TRBJ1-5 | TRBD1 | TRBV29-1 | CSVDSGTGKHF | TGCAGCGTGGATTCCGGGACAGGTAAGCATTTT
TRBJ1-2 | - | TRBV7-9 | CASSLRGPNYGYTF | TGTGCCAGCAGCTTAAGAGGGCCAAACTATGGCTACACCTTC
TRBJ1-2 | TRBD1 | TRBV28 | CASSSTGGNYGYTF | TGTGCCAGCAGTTCGACAGGGGGCAACTATGGCTACACCTTC
TRBJ1-2 | - | TRBV7-2 | CASSRTAINYGYTF | TGTGCCAGCAGCCGGACAGCGATTAACTATGGCTACACCTTC
TRBJ2-1 | TRBD2 | TRBV5-6 | CASSLRALAGGYNEQFF | TGTGCCAGCAGCCTACGGGCCTTAGCGGGGGGATACAATGAGCAGTTCTTC
TRBJ2-1 | TRBD2 | TRBV10-2 | CASLTVRLAGVGEQFF | TGCGCCAGCTTAACAGTTCGACTAGCGGGAGTGGGTGAGCAGTTCTTC
TRBJ1-2 | TRBD1 | TRBV6-5 | CASSYYGGQYTF | TGTGCCAGCAGTTACTATGGGGGACAGTACACCTTC
TRBJ1-6 | - | TRBV7-9 | CASSYRDNNSPLHF | TGTGCCAGCAGCTACCGGGACAACAATTCACCCCTCCACTTT
TRBJ2-5 | - | TRBV29-1 | CSVASAPGTQYF | TGCAGCGTTGCGTCAGCTCCGGGGACCCAGTACTTC
TRBJ2-1 | TRBD2 | TRBV5-1 | CASSASGADNEQFF | TGCGCCAGCAGCGCTAGCGGAGCAGACAATGAGCAGTTCTTC
TRBJ1-2 | - | TRBV30 | CAWSPPDFGGGYTF | TGTGCCTGGAGTCCACCCGACTTCGGGGGTGGCTACACCTTC
TRBJ1-2 | - | TRBV5-4 | CASSLSGQGLYGYTF | TGTGCCAGCAGCTTGAGCGGGCAGGGTTTGTATGGCTACACCTTC
TRBJ1-6 | TRBD1 | TRBV7-9 | CASSFRDRENSPLHF | TGTGCCAGCAGCTTCAGGGACAGGGAGAATTCACCCCTCCACTTT
TRBJ1-1 | TRBD1 | TRBV19 | CASRPWTGGLTEAFF | TGTGCCAGTAGACCTTGGACAGGGGGCTTGACTGAAGCTTTCTTT
TRBJ1-2 | TRBD1 | TRBV2 | CASSVSAGGNYGYTF | TGTGCCAGCAGTGTGTCCGCAGGGGGCAACTATGGCTACACCTTC
TRBJ1-5 | - | TRBV5-6 | CASSFRFSYQPQHF | TGTGCCAGCAGCTTCAGGTTCAGCTATCAGCCCCAGCATTTT
TRBJ2-2 | - | TRBV5-1 | CASSLGGITGELFF | TGCGCCAGCAGCTTGGGCGGGATCACCGGGGAGCTGTTTTTT
TRBJ2-7 | - | TRBV2 | CASQLEGLSYEQYF | TGTGCCAGCCAACTGGAGGGCTTGTCCTACGAGCAGTACTTC
TRBJ1-3 | TRBD1 | TRBV7-9 | CASRQTGNAGNTIYF | TGTGCCAGCAGGCAGACAGGGAACGCTGGAAACACCATATATTTT
TRBJ2-1 | TRBD1 | TRBV5-1 | CASSWGQANLYNEQFF | TGCGCCAGCAGCTGGGGACAGGCAAACCTCTACAATGAGCAGTTCTTC
TRBJ1-5 | TRBD1 | TRBV7-2 | CASSITGTGGGIGQPQHF | TGTGCCAGCAGCATAACCGGGACAGGGGGCGGTATCGGTCAGCCCCAGCATTTT
TRBJ1-2 | - | TRBV28 | CASSLAGGGYTF | TGTGCCAGCAGTTTAGCGGGGGGCGGCTACACCTTC
TRBJ1-3 | - | TRBV7-6 | CASSLLVRAGSGNTIYF | TGTGCCAGCAGCTTACTGGTCCGAGCGGGCTCTGGAAACACCATATATTTT
TRBJ2-2 | - | TRBV30 | CAWRPTSTGELFF | TGTGCCTGGAGACCTACTTCCACCGGGGAGCTGTTTTTT